This T cell receptor beta chain was sequenced in a study of T cells in localized non-small cell lung cancer. Study-level results: Uninvolved nearby lung showed the greatest T cell clonality, exceeding that found in tumor. Longer overall survival was linked to higher blood T cell density.

As for this clone: Its antigen is still unknown.

This table comes from immunoSEQ multiplex PCR, and its TCRdb copy is limited to in-frame clones, with some not included. In the table there are 2,600 or so clones, 35% to 55% of which are singletons. There are 14 residues in the CDR3. Germline V gene data show CDR1 as SGHRS and CDR2 as YFSETQ. Trimming took off 3 bases at V and 6 bases at J, with 12 bases between the two ends. Specimen: lung tumor tissue, collected before any cancer treatment. This sequence originates from a woman aged 35-75 years with stage II squamous cell lung carcinoma. The chain recombines TRBV5-1 with TRBJ1-4; D not resolved. CDR3 coding DNA: TGCGCCAGCAGCTCCCTGGGTCCCGATGAAAAACTGTTTTTT. Residues: CASSSLGPDEKLFF. The variable domain in full, completed from reference TRBV5-1 and TRBJ1-4, reads KAGVTQTPRYLIKTRGQQVTLSCSPISGHRSVSWYQQTPGQGLQFLFEYFSETQRNKGNFPGRFSGRQFSNSRSEMNVSTLELGDSALYLCASSSLGPDEKLFFGSGTQLSVL.